Following are 5 T cell receptor beta chains from one sample sequenced in a study of cytomegalovirus exposure and HLA in healthy donors. Vbeta (60) and Jbeta (13) primers were used in the PCR. This table comes from immunoSEQ multiplex PCR, and its TCRdb copy is limited to in-frame clones, with some not included. This table holds approximately 90,000 clones, approximately 77% found once. The specimen sequenced was PBMCs. These receptors were obtained from a man between 25 and 39 years old in good health and CMV-seronegative.

The chain uses TRBV6-5 and TRBJ1-6, with D perhaps TRBD1 (5 bases). Trimming stripped 0 bases from V and 8 bases from J, with 14 bases between. The germline gives CDR1 MNHEY, CDR2 SVGAGI. This CDR3 spans 16 amino acids. Here the CDR3 reads CASSYSGLDGDSPLHF. The DNA of the CDR3 is TGTGCCAGCAGTTACTCGGGACTCGACGGGGATTCACCCCTCCACTTT.

This chain uses TRBV14 with TRBJ1-6; D might be TRBD1 (6 bases). This CDR3 spans 13 amino acids. Trimming left V 5 bases short and J 9 bases short, with 11 bases between. Germline V lookup: CDR1 SGHDN, CDR2 FVKESK. The CDR3 here is CASSRTAGSPLHF. CDR3 nucleotide sequence: TGTGCCAGCAGCAGGACAGCAGGTTCACCCCTCCACTTT.

This chain connects TRBV19 to TRBJ2-2; D remains ambiguous. The V end lost 6 bases, the J end lost 7 bases, and 9 bases lay between the germline ends. The CDR3 has 12 amino acids. Germline CDR1 is LNHDA and CDR2 is SQIVND (reference sequence). The CDR3: CASSPLSGELFF. The CDR3 coding sequence is TGTGCCAGTAGCCCCCTAAGCGGGGAGCTGTTTTTT.

This clone was seen more than once but under ten times. The chain uses TRBV11-2 and TRBJ2-7, with D perhaps matching TRBD2 (5 bases). Between the trimmed V and J ends, which lost 5 bases and 2 bases, there was a span of 16 bases. The germline V gene encodes CDR1 SGHAT and CDR2 FQNNGV. The CDR3 runs to 15 residues. In nucleotides, the CDR3 is TGTGCCAGCAGCCCCCTCGCCGGGGTTCCCTACGAGCAGTACTTC. Translating it yields CASSPLAGVPYEQYF.

This clone occurred once. The chain links TRBV30 to TRBJ2-5, with a weak D call TRBD1 (6 bases). Per the germline V gene, CDR1 is GTSNPN and CDR2 is SVGIG (reference sequence). Deletions cut 6 bases from V and 0 bases from J, with 11 bases between. This CDR3 has 13 residues. The CDR3 DNA reads as TGTGCCTGCCCCGGACAGAACCAAGAGACCCAGTACTTC. Its translation is CACPGQNQETQYF. Using reference TRBV30 and TRBJ2-5 for the parts outside the CDR3, the full variable domain is SQTIHQWPATLVQPVGSPLSLECTVEGTSNPNLYWYRQAAGRGLQLLFYSVGIGQISSEVPQNLSASRPQDRQFILSSKKLLLSDSGFYLCACPGQNQETQYFGPGTRLLVL.